A selection of T cell receptor beta chains follows, all from one sample in a study of low-dose radiotherapy and immunotherapy resistance in tumors. TCRdb redid the calling of the reads with MiXCR, one entry per CDR3 protein. This sample has roughly 56,000 distinct CDR3 sequences; under 30% occur once, and the top ten carry 6% to 8.5%. The material sequenced was PBMCs, taken after low-dose radiotherapy plus immunotherapy. Receptors originate from a male donor with prostate cancer. The CDR3 runs from the conserved cysteine through the conserved F or W. D genes are given only for firm matches. The size entry is marked missing in some rows and otherwise reads once, few, many or a size class.

clone_size j_call d_call v_call cdr3_aa cdr3_nt
many TRBJ1-4 - TRBV11-3 CASSLPEDVTTNEKLFF TGTGCCAGCAGCTTACCGGAGGACGTTACAACTAATGAAAAACTGTTTTTT
many TRBJ1-5 - TRBV7-8 CASSLSGVRASNQPQHF TGTGCCAGCAGCTTGTCGGGGGTTCGGGCTAGCAATCAGCCCCAGCATTTT
many TRBJ1-2 - TRBV20-1 CSAKGRLNYGYTF TGCAGTGCTAAGGGACGGCTTAACTATGGCTACACCTTC
- TRBJ1-5 TRBD1 TRBV2 CASSGGTGGVQPQHF TGTGCCAGCAGTGGCGGGACAGGGGGAGTTCAGCCCCAGCATTTT
many TRBJ2-1 - TRBV27 CASSFGGPWGYEQFF TGTGCCAGCAGTTTCGGGGGGCCGTGGGGCTATGAGCAGTTCTTC
many TRBJ2-7 TRBD2 TRBV7-8 CASSTASGPYEQYF TGTGCCAGCAGCACGGCTAGCGGGCCCTACGAGCAGTACTTC
- TRBJ2-2 - TRBV13 CASSFRASGELFFF -
few TRBJ2-7 TRBD2 TRBV5-6 CASSPLGEGFYEQYF TGTGCCAGCAGCCCTCTCGGGGAGGGCTTCTACGAGCAGTACTTC
many TRBJ2-1 TRBD2 TRBV19 CASSIWTSGRLYNEQFF TGTGCCAGTAGTATATGGACTAGCGGGAGGCTATACAATGAGCAGTTCTTC
many TRBJ2-2 TRBD1 TRBV5-1 CASSLVQGERELFF TGCGCCAGCAGCTTGGTCCAGGGGGAAAGGGAGCTGTTTTTT
many TRBJ1-3 TRBD1 TRBV19 CASRIGQGSGNTIYF TGTGCCAGTAGGATCGGACAGGGGAGTGGAAACACCATATATTTT
- TRBJ2-1 TRBD2 TRBV29-1 CSVGLAPLSYNEQFF TGCAGCGTGGGACTAGCTCCCCTCTCCTACAATGAGCAGTTCTTC
many TRBJ2-3 - TRBV30 CAWKTGGLTDTQYF TGTGCCTGGAAGACGGGGGGCCTCACAGATACGCAGTATTTT
many TRBJ2-3 - TRBV4-2 CASSQGGGLLPDTQYF TGTGCCAGCAGCCAAGGGGGGGGGCTTCTACCAGATACGCAGTATTTT
many TRBJ2-7 - TRBV4-1 CASSRQMGYGEQYF TGCGCCAGCAGTCGACAGATGGGGTATGGGGAGCAGTACTTC
few TRBJ2-3 TRBD2 TRBV10-3 CAISESLLAGSTDTQYF TGTGCCATCAGTGAGTCGCTTCTAGCGGGTAGCACAGATACGCAGTATTTT
few TRBJ2-5 TRBD1 TRBV5-4 CASSLAGTGGEETQYF TGTGCCAGCAGCTTGGCGGGGACAGGGGGCGAAGAGACCCAGTACTTC
many TRBJ2-5 TRBD2 TRBV7-3 CASSPTSGGQETQYF TGTGCCAGCAGCCCGACTAGCGGGGGCCAAGAGACCCAGTACTTC
- TRBJ2-5 TRBD2 TRBV4-1 CASSPGLAGEETQYF TGCGCCAGCAGCCCAGGACTAGCGGGGGAAGAGACCCAGTACTTC
- TRBJ2-1 TRBD2 TRBV9 CARTSGGGRNSYNEQFF TGTGCCAGGACTAGCGGGGGGGGAAGGAACTCCTACAATGAGCAGTTCTTC
many TRBJ1-1 TRBD1 TRBV29-1 CSVSAGTDTWAFF TGCAGCGTTAGTGCCGGGACAGACACTTGGGCTTTCTTT
many TRBJ2-7 - TRBV6-2/TRBV6-3 CASTDRDSYEQYF TGTGCCAGCACGGACCGCGACTCCTACGAGCAGTACTTC
many TRBJ2-2 TRBD1 TRBV7-3 CASSIRQGAPTGELFF TGTGCCAGCAGCATAAGACAGGGGGCCCCAACCGGGGAGCTGTTTTTT
many TRBJ1-4 - TRBV30 CACLKGATNEKLFF TGTGCCTGCCTGAAGGGAGCAACTAATGAAAAACTGTTTTTT
many TRBJ2-3 - TRBV5-4 CASSPSPRGADTQYF TGTGCCAGCAGCCCCTCCCCAAGGGGCGCAGATACGCAGTATTTT
many TRBJ1-1 - TRBV9 CASSVGEGHGEAFF TGTGCCAGCAGCGTAGGTGAAGGGCACGGTGAAGCTTTCTTT